Below, 19 T cell receptor beta chains from the same sample are listed, as sequenced in a study of T cell responses to AZD1222 COVID-19 vaccine. Sequencing used immunoSEQ multiplex PCR; TCRdb keeps in-frame clones, though not all of them. The sample lists roughly 78,000 clones; nearly 85% were seen once. The sequencing used peripheral blood, collected on day 0 of AZD1222 vaccination. Receptors originate from an adult in good health.

The chain employs TRBV12-5 and TRBJ1-5; 9 bases fit TRBD1. The CDR3 extends over 15 amino acids. J lost 6 bases, V lost 6 bases, and 9 bases had no gene match. CDR1 LGHNT and CDR2 FRNRAP come from the germline V gene. CDR3: CASGATGTGSQPQHF. The CDR3 DNA reads as TGTGCTAGTGGCGCCACCGGGACAGGGAGTCAGCCCCAGCATTTT. Full variable domain (remainder filled in from reference TRBV12-5 and TRBJ1-5): DARVTQTPRHKVTEMGQEVTMRCQPILGHNTVFWYRQTMMQGLELLAYFRNRAPLDDSGMPKDRFSAEMPDATLATLKIQPSEPRDSAVYFCASGATGTGSQPQHFGDGTRLSIL.

The V and J genes are TRBV27 and TRBJ1-1; D unclear. V shed 2 bases and J shed 4 bases, with 8 bases lying between them. Looked up from germline, CDR1 is MNHEY and CDR2 is SMNVEV (reference sequence). This CDR3 is built from 13 residues. The CDR3 DNA reads as TGTGCCAGCAGTTTAGGGGTTGGCACTGAAGCTTTCTTT. This gives the protein CASSLGVGTEAFF.

V is TRBV2 and J is TRBJ2-3; D call uncertain. The CDR3 runs 13 residues. Germline V gives CDR1 SNHLY, CDR2 FYNNEI. Trimming left V 5 bases short and J 3 bases short, with 9 bases between. The CDR3 here is CASSKLGTDTQYF. CDR3 bases: TGTGCCAGCAGTAAGCTGGGAACAGATACGCAGTATTTT.

V is TRBV7-2 and J is TRBJ1-2, with D perhaps TRBD1 (5 bases). CDR1 SGHTA and CDR2 FQGNSA come from the germline V gene. The CDR3 covers 13 residues. The V end was cut by 5 bases, the J end by 4 bases, with 11 bases between. The CDR3 spells CASSLERGYGYTF. CDR3 bases: TGTGCCAGCAGCCTCGAAAGGGGCTATGGCTACACCTTC.

The V and J genes are TRBV3-1 (or the pseudogene TRBV3-2) and TRBJ2-3; D gene unclear. V lost 0 bases and J 4 bases, leaving 14 bases between the germline ends. Germline V gene data show CDR1 as LGHDT and CDR2 as YNNKEL (reference sequence). The CDR3 spans 16 residues. The CDR3 sequence: CASSQEVRGAADTQYF. The CDR3 DNA is TGTGCCAGCAGCCAAGAGGTAAGAGGCGCCGCAGATACGCAGTATTTT.

The rearrangement joins TRBV4-3 to TRBJ1-6; 9 bases are a match to TRBD1. Germline-derived CDR1 and CDR2 are LGHNA and YSLEER. J lost 9 bases, V lost 2 bases, and 11 bases had no gene match. This CDR3 is built from 17 residues. DNA for the CDR3: TGCGCCAGCAGCCAACTCACCGGGACAGGGATTTTTTCACCCCTCCACTTT. It translates to CASSQLTGTGIFSPLHF.

V usage is TRBV5-1 and J usage is TRBJ1-4; 10 positions agree with TRBD1. There are 15 residues in the CDR3. Germline V gives CDR1 SGHRS, CDR2 YFSETQ. V lost 4 bases and J lost 7; bases outside the gene matches: 7. CDR3 in amino acids: CASSMGQGPGEKLFF. CDR3 DNA sequence: TGCGCCAGCAGCATGGGACAGGGGCCGGGTGAAAAACTGTTTTTT.

The chain combines TRBV7-2 with TRBJ1-6; D possibly corresponds to TRBD1 (5 bases). Germline CDR1 SGHTA, CDR2 FQGNSA. The V and J ends lost 2 bases and 0 bases respectively, with 17 bases between them. The CDR3 is made up of 19 amino acids. This CDR3 is CASSLIYSGGSSYNSPLHF. The CDR3 DNA reads TGTGCCAGCAGCTTAATTTATTCTGGGGGGAGCTCCTATAATTCACCCCTCCACTTT.

This clone was detected only a few times. The rearrangement joins TRBV7-9 to TRBJ1-1; maybe TRBD1 (6 bases). The CDR3 extends over 13 amino acids. Germline values: CDR1 SEHNR, CDR2 FQNEAQ (reference sequence). Trimming took off 5 bases at V and 5 bases at J, with 12 bases between the two ends. The CDR3 spells CASSNSRGTEAFF. In nucleotides, the CDR3 is TGTGCCAGCAGCAACTCCAGGGGAACTGAAGCTTTCTTT.

The V gene is TRBV6-2 or TRBV6-3, the J gene TRBJ2-1, with D uncertain. Germline V CDR1 and CDR2: MNHEY, SVGEGT. CDR3 size: 12 residues. Trimming cost V 0 bases and J 3 bases, with 0 bases left between them. The CDR3 DNA sequence: TGTGCCAGCAGTTACTCCTACAATGAGCAGTTCTTC. It yields the protein CASSYSYNEQFF.

The rearrangement joins TRBV6-5 to TRBJ1-2, with 9 bases that match TRBD1. The CDR3 has 14 amino acids. In germline, CDR1 is MNHEY, CDR2 SVGAGI. After removal of 10 bases from V and 8 bases from J, the junction contained 14 bases not matched to a gene. In nucleotides, the CDR3 is TGTGCCATCGCTACTAGGGACAGGGCCCAGGGCTACACCTTC. Its translation: CAIATRDRAQGYTF.

V is TRBV9 and J is TRBJ1-3, with D possibly being TRBD1 (5 bases). CDR1 SGDLS and CDR2 YYNGEE come from the germline V gene. The CDR3 has 15 amino acids. The germline V and J ends were trimmed by 4 bases and 0 bases, with 11 bases remaining between them. The CDR3 loop reads CASSPGRFSGNTIYF. DNA of the CDR3: TGTGCCAGCAGCCCGGGACGCTTCTCTGGAAACACCATATATTTT.

This sequence joins TRBV4-2 and TRBJ2-6; D might be TRBD2 (5 bases). Trimming pared 2 bases from V and 0 bases from J, leaving 20 bases between. CDR3 length equals 20 residues. Germline CDR1 and CDR2: LGHNA and YNFKEQ. The CDR3 here is CASSQRGRRAANSGANVLTF. CDR3 coding DNA: TGTGCCAGCAGCCAAAGAGGTCGGCGGGCCGCGAACTCTGGGGCCAACGTCCTGACTTTC.

The chain recombines TRBV19 with TRBJ1-3, with 10 bases matching TRBD1. The CDR3 covers 16 residues. Germline trimming cut 3 bases from V and 2 bases from J; bases unmatched to any gene: 4. The germline CDR1 and CDR2 sequences are LNHDA and SQIVND (reference sequence). This chain's CDR3 is CASSIIGQGAGNTIYF. Here the CDR3 DNA reads TGTGCCAGTAGTATCATCGGACAGGGGGCTGGAAACACCATATATTTT.

The chain recombines TRBV21-1 with TRBJ2-2; the listed D gene, TRBD1, was not tested against the DNA. TRBV21-1 has pseudogene status. The CDR3 length is 15 residues. CDR3 DNA sequence: TGTGCCAGCATGTTGAACAGGGAGAACACCGGGGAGCTGTTTTTT. The encoded protein is CASMLNRENTGELFF.

There are a few counts of this clone. This chain joins TRBV7-2 and TRBJ1-5; possibly TRBD1 for D (5 bases). The germline CDR1 and CDR2 sequences are SGHTA and FQGNSA. The length of the CDR3 is 15 residues. V was cut by 2 bases and J by 2 bases, with 10 bases left in between. The CDR3 here is CASSLLGVGNQPQHF. DNA of the CDR3: TGTGCCAGCAGCTTATTAGGGGTTGGCAATCAGCCCCAGCATTTT.

The rearrangement joins TRBV5-4 to TRBJ1-2; maybe TRBD1 (6 bases). The germline V and J ends were trimmed by 4 bases and 2 bases, with 12 bases remaining between them. This CDR3 contains 14 residues. CDR1 SGHNT and CDR2 YYREEE come from the germline V gene (reference sequence). The chain's CDR3 is CASSKGGTNYGYTF. In DNA, the CDR3 is TGTGCCAGCAGCAAAGGGGGTACCAACTATGGCTACACCTTC.

The rearrangement uses TRBV4-1 and TRBJ2-5; D is unclear. V gave up 6 bases and J gave up 0 bases, with 14 bases separating them. CDR3 length equals 15 residues. Germline V gene sequence: CDR1 MGHRA, CDR2 YSYEKL. The CDR3 loop reads CASSTGGPYQETQYF. For the CDR3, the DNA is TGCGCCAGCAGTACCGGTGGTCCGTACCAAGAGACCCAGTACTTC.

J is TRBJ1-2 and V is TRBV6-6; D uncertain. The CDR3 is 14 amino acids. CDR1 MNHNY and CDR2 SVGAGI come from the germline V gene (reference sequence). The V end lost 5 bases, the J end lost 5 bases, and 15 bases lay between the germline ends. The CDR3 DNA sequence: TGTGCCAGCAGTCCTGCCGGATTCGAGTATGGCTACACCTTC. Its translation: CASSPAGFEYGYTF.